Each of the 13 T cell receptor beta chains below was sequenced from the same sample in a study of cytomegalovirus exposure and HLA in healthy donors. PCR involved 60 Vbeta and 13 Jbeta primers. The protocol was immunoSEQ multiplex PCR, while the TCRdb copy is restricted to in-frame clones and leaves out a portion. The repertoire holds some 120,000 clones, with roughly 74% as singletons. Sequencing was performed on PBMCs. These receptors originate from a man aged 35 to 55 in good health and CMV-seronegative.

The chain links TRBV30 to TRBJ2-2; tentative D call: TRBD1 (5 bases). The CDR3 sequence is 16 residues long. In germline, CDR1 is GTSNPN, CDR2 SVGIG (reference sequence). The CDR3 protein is CVYQTPRQPRTGELFF. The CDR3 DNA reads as TGTGTCTATCAGACCCCTAGACAGCCCCGCACCGGGGAGCTGTTTTTT.

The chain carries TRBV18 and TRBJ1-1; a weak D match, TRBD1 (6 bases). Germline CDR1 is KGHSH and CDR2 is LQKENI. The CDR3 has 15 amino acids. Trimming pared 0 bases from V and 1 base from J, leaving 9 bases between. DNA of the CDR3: TGTGCCAGCTCACCACCAAGGGGGAAGAACACTGAAGCTTTCTTT. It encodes CASSPPRGKNTEAFF.

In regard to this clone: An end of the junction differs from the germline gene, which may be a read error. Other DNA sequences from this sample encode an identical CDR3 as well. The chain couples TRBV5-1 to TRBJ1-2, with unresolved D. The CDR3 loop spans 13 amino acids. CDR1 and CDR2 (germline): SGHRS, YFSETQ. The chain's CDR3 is CASRVEMNYGYTF. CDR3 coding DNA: TGCGCCAGCAGGGTTGAGATGAACTATGGCTATACCTTC.

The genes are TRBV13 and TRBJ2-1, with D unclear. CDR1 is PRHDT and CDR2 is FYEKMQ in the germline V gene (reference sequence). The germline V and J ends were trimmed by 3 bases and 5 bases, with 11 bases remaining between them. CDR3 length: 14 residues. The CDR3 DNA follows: TGTGCCAGCAGCTTCCCCTCGCGAGACAATGAGCAGTTCTTC. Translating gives CASSFPSRDNEQFF.

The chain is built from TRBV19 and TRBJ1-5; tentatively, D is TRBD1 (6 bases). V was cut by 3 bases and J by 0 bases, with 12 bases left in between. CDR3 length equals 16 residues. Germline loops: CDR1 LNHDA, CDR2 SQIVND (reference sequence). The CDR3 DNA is TGTGCCAGTAGTATGGGACACTTATCTAGCAATCAGCCCCAGCATTTT. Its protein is CASSMGHLSSNQPQHF.

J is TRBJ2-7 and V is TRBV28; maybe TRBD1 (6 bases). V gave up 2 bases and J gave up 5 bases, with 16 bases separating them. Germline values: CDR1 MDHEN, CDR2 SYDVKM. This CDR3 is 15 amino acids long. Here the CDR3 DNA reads TGTGCCAGCAGTTTACCGAACAGGGCCGGGAACGAGCAGTACTTC. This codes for CASSLPNRAGNEQYF.

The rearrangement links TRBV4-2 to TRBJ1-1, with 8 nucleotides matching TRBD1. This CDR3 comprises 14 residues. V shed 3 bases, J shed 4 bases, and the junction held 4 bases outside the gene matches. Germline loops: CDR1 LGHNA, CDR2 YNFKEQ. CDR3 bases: TGTGCCAGCAGCCAGGACAGGGACGCCACTGAAGCTTTCTTT. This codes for CASSQDRDATEAFF.

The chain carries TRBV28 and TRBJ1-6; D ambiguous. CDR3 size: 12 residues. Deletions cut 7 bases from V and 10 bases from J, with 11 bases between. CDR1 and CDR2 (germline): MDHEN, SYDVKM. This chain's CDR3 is CASTPTQSPLHF. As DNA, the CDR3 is TGTGCCAGCACTCCCACCCAGTCACCCCTCCACTTT.

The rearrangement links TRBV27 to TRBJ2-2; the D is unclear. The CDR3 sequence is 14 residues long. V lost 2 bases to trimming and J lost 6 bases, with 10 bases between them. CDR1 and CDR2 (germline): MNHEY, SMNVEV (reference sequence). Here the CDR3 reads CASSLSSSPGELFF. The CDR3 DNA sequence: TGTGCCAGCAGTTTAAGTAGCTCTCCCGGGGAGCTGTTTTTT.

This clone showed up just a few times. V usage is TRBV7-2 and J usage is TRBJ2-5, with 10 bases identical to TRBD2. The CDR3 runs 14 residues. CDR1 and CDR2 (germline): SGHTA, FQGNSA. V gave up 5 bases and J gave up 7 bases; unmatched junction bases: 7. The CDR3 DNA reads TGTGCCAGCAGCCCCACTAGCGGGGAAGTGACCCAGTACTTC. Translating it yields CASSPTSGEVTQYF.

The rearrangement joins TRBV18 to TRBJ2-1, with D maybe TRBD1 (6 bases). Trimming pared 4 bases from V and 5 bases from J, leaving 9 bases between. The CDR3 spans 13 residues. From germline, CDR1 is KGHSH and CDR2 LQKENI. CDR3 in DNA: TGTGCCAGCTCACGCCGGGACAACAATGAGCAGTTCTTC. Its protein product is CASSRRDNNEQFF.

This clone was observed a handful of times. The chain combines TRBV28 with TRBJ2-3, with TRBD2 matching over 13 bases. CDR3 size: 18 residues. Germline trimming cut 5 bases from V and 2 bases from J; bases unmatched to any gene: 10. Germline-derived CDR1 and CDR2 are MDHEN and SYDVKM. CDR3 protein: CASSRTSGGGRATDTQYF. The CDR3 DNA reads TGTGCCAGCAGTCGGACTAGCGGGGGAGGTAGGGCCACAGATACGCAGTATTTT.

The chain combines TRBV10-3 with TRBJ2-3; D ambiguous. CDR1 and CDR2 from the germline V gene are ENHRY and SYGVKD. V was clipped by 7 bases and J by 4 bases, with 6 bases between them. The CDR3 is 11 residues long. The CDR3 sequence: CAITAADTQYF. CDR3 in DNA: TGTGCCATCACGGCGGCAGATACGCAGTATTTT.